This TCR beta chain was profiled in a study of shared clonotypes between healthy human individuals. This clone showed up just once. Sequenced by immunoSEQ multiplex PCR; TCRdb stores in-frame clones only, minus some. The sample consists of 600,000 to 750,000 clones, around 91% of them appearing once. This receptor was taken from a young man in good health. Some clones in this sample may be carry-over from other donors' samples. Source material: memory CD8+ T cells from PBMCs. Subset noted: CD45RO+ cells pooled with CCR7-negative TemRA cells.

CDR3 loop: CASSPPGQHYNEQFF. For the CDR3, the DNA is TGTGCCAGCAGCCCCCCGGGACAGCATTACAATGAGCAGTTCTTC. The gene calls are TRBV5-4 and TRBJ2-1, with 7 bases lining up with TRBD1. J was trimmed by 4 bases and V by 4 bases; bases with no gene match: 8. The CDR3 has 15 residues. Germline V gives CDR1 SGHNT, CDR2 YYREEE (reference sequence).